The 10 T cell receptor beta chains below were found in one sample sequenced in a study of blood T cells in healthy people across ages (dated by TCRdb to 2014 to 2015). The library was prepared using 5' RACE. A second PCR of roughly 7 to 12 cycles was performed with a sample-barcoded 5' primer and a J-beta primer mix. In-frame beta chains were kept once TCRdb had trimmed the public reads at Q25 with fastp and called clones with MiXCR. Rows are unified per CDR3 protein, each entry keeping the most common DNA and genes. The sample records around 2 million distinct CDR3 sequences, more than 35% of which are singletons. The ten largest clones add up to 20% to 25% of the sample. Sequenced: blood. The receptor source for this set is a human donor in good health.

The CDR3 here is CASSYTMVQGTTYEQYF. The DNA of the CDR3 is TGTGCCAGCAGTTACACGATGGTACAGGGAACAACCTACGAGCAGTACTTC. The chain has TRBV6-5 and TRBJ2-7, with D tentatively TRBD1 (6 bases). V lost 2 bases and J 2 bases, leaving 19 bases between the germline ends. This CDR3 contains 17 residues. Germline CDR1 is MNHEY and CDR2 is SVGAGI.

J is TRBJ2-7 and V is TRBV7-2; D is perhaps TRBD2 (7 bases). V lost 3 bases and J 10 bases, leaving 16 bases between the germline ends. The CDR3 sequence is 13 residues long. In germline, CDR1 is SGHTA, CDR2 FQGNSA. The CDR3 sequence: CASSFGGQEAQYF. CDR3 bases: TGTGCCAGCAGCTTCGGGGGGCAAGAGGCCCAGTACTTC.

The V call is TRBV7-2, the J call TRBJ2-5; 11 bases are a match to TRBD1. The CDR3 contains 16 residues. The V gene's germline CDR1 is SGHTA and CDR2 FQGNSA. Trimming removed 0 bases from V and 6 bases from J; junction bases left unmatched: 6. CDR3: CASSLAPGQGAKTQYF. The CDR3 nucleotides read TGTGCCAGCAGCTTAGCGCCCGGACAGGGGGCAAAGACCCAGTACTTC.

The gene calls are TRBV20-1 and TRBJ1-1; TRBD1 agrees at 8 bases. With 6 bases clipped from V and 6 bases from J, the junction kept 15 bases outside the gene matches. This CDR3 has 15 residues. Germline CDR1 DFQATT, CDR2 SNEGSKA (reference sequence). CDR3 in DNA: TGCAGTGCCCTAAACCCGACGACAGGGGAGTCTGAAGCTTTCTTT. This sequence encodes CSALNPTTGESEAFF.

V gene TRBV10-3 combines with J gene TRBJ2-7; no clear D. CDR3 size: 11 residues. CDR1 is ENHRY and CDR2 is SYGVKD in the germline V gene. V was cut by 4 bases and J by 4 bases, with 5 bases left in between. The CDR3 DNA reads as TGTGCCATCAGTGGAAATTACGAGCAGTACTTC. It is translated as CAISGNYEQYF.

Turning to this clonotype: The germline gene is not matched at one end of the junction; a read error may be the cause. The chain couples TRBV30 to TRBJ1-1, with 7 positions matching TRBD1. Per the germline V gene, CDR1 is GTSNPN and CDR2 is SVGIG (reference sequence). The CDR3 has 15 residues. Here the CDR3 reads CACLLRGPMNTEAFF. In DNA form, the CDR3 reads TGTGCCTGTCTGCTAAGGGGGCCCATGAACACTGAGGCTTTCTTT.

The chain couples TRBV3-1 to TRBJ2-7, with 9 nucleotides matching TRBD1. Germline-derived CDR1 and CDR2 are LGHDT and YNNKEL (reference sequence). This CDR3 spans 17 amino acids. The V segment lost 3 bases and the J segment 1 base; nucleotides outside the gene matches: 10. The CDR3 reads CASSQDGTGKISYEQYF. CDR3 DNA sequence: TGTGCCAGCAGCCAGGACGGGACAGGGAAGATTTCCTACGAGCAGTACTTC.

The V call is TRBV6-5, the J call TRBJ2-4; D is ambiguous. The J call may be faulty, since TRBJ2-5 better matches the DNA end. This CDR3 contains 15 residues. Germline values: CDR1 MNHEY, CDR2 SVGAGI. CDR3 sequence reads: CASSPAQASRETQYF. The DNA of the CDR3 is TGTGCCAGCAGCCCCGCCCAGGCATCCAGAGAGACCCAGTACTTC.

The chain combines TRBV3-1 with TRBJ2-3; 8 bases agree with TRBD2. Losses at the gene ends were 4 bases for V and 2 bases for J; bases not matched to a gene: 11. The CDR3 has 17 residues. The germline V gene has CDR1 LGHDT and CDR2 YNNKEL (reference sequence). Here the CDR3 DNA reads TGTGCCAGCAGCCGAGGACTAGCCCGGATTACCACAGATACGCAGTATTTT. Translation: CASSRGLARITTDTQYF.

The V gene is TRBV12-3 or TRBV12-4, the J gene TRBJ1-5; tentative D call: TRBD1 (5 bases). V lost 6 bases and J 4 bases, leaving 16 bases between the germline ends. The CDR3 extends over 15 amino acids. This CDR3 reads CASSPRGLQNQPQHF. For the CDR3, the DNA is TGTGCCAGCAGCCCGCGGGGCCTTCAGAATCAGCCCCAGCATTTT.